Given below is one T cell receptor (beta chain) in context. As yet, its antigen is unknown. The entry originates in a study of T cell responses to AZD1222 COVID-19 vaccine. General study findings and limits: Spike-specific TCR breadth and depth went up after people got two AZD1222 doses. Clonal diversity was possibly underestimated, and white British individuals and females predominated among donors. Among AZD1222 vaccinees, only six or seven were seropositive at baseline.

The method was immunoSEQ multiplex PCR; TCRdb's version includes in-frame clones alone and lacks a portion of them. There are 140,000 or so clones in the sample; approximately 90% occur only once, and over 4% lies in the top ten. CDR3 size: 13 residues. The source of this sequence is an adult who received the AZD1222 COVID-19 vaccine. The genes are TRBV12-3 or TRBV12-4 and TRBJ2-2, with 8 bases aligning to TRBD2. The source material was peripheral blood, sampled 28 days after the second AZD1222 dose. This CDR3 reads CVLRLAWTGELFF. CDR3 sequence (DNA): TGTGTTTTAAGACTAGCGTGGACCGGGGAGCTGTTTTTT.